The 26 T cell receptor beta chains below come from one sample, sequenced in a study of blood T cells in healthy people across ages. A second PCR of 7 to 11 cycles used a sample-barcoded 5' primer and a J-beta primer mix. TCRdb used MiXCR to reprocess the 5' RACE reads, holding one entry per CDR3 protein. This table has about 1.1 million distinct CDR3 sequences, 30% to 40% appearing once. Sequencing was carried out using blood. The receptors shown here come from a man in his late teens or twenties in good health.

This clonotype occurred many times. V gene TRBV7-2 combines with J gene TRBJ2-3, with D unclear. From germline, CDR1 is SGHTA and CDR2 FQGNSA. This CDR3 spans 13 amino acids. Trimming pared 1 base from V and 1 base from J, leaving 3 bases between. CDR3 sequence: CASSLVRTDTQYF. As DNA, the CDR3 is TGTGCCAGCAGCTTAGTACGCACAGATACGCAGTATTTT.

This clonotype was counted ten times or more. The CDR3 DNA reads as TGTGCCAGCAGCCCCTCTAGCACAGATACGCAGTATTTT. Its protein is CASSPSSTDTQYF. The chain links TRBV18 to TRBJ2-3; D uncertain. Germline CDR1 reads KGHSH; CDR2 reads LQKENI. The V and J ends lost 8 bases and 0 bases respectively, with 9 bases between them. The CDR3 length is 13 residues.

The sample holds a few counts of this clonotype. CDR3 in amino acids: CSASTVTSLDPDTQYF. The CDR3 DNA reads TGCAGTGCTAGTACTGTGACTAGCTTAGATCCAGATACGCAGTATTTT. The chain is built from TRBV20-1 and TRBJ2-3, with TRBD2 matching over 7 bases. The germline CDR1 and CDR2 sequences are DFQATT and SNEGSKA (reference sequence). Trimming at V came to 3 bases and at J to 4 bases, leaving 13 bases not matched to a gene. This CDR3 spans 16 amino acids.

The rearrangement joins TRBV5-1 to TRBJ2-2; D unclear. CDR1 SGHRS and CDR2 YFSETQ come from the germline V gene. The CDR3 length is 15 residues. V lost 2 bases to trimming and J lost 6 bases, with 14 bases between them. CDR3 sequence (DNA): TGCGCCAGCAGCTTATCTAACAGTTGGCCCGGGGAGCTGTTTTTT. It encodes CASSLSNSWPGELFF.

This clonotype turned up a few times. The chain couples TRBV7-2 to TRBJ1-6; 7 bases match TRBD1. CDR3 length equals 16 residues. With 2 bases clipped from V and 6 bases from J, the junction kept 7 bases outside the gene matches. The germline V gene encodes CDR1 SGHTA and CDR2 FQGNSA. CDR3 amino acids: CASSLQGDLGNSPLHF. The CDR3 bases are TGTGCCAGCAGCTTACAGGGGGACTTGGGTAATTCACCCCTCCACTTT.

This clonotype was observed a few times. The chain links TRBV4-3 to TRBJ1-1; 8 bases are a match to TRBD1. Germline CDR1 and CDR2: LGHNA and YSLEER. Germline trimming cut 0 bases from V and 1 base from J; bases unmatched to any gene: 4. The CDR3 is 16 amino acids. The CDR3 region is CASSQEFGQGNTEAFF. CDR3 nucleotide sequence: TGCGCCAGCAGCCAAGAGTTTGGACAGGGGAACACTGAAGCTTTCTTT.

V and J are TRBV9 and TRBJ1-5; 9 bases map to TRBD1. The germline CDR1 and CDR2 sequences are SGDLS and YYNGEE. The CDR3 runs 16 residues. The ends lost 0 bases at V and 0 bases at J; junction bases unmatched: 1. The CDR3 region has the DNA TGTGCCAGCAGCGTAGGGACAGGGGATAGCAATCAGCCCCAGCATTTT. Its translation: CASSVGTGDSNQPQHF.

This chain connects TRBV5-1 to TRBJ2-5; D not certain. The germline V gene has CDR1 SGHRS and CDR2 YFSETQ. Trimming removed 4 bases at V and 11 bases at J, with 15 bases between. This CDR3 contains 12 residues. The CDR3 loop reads CASSIQNNEQYF. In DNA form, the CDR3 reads TGCGCCAGCAGCATACAGAACAATGAGCAGTACTTC.

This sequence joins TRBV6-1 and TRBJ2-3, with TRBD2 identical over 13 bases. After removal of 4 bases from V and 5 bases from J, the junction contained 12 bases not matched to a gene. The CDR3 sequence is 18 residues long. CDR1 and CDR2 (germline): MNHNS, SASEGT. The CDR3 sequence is CASSGGLAGRSVGDTQYF. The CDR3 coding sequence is TGTGCCAGCAGTGGGGGACTAGCGGGGAGATCAGTTGGAGATACGCAGTATTTT.

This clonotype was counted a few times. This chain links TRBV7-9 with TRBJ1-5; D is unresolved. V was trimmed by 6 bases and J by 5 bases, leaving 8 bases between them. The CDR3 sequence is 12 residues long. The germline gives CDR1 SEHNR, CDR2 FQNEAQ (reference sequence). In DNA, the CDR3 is TGTGCCAGCAGGCTAGCGGATCAGCCCCAGCATTTT. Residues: CASRLADQPQHF.

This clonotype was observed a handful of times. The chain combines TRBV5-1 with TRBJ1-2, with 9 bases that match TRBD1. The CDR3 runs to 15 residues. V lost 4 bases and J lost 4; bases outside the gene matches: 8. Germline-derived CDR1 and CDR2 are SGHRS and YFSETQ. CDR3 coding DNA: TGCGCCAGCAGCGTACGACAGGGGGGTTTCTATGGCTACACCTTC. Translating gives CASSVRQGGFYGYTF.

The CDR3 spells CASSVMTSGVLNTGELFF. In DNA, the CDR3 is TGTGCCAGCAGCGTAATGACTAGCGGGGTCCTAAACACCGGGGAGCTGTTTTTT. The chain has TRBV9 and TRBJ2-2; 11 bases map to TRBD2. Per germline, CDR1 SGDLS and CDR2 YYNGEE. V shed 1 base, J shed 2 bases, and the junction held 7 bases outside the gene matches. The CDR3 contains 18 residues.

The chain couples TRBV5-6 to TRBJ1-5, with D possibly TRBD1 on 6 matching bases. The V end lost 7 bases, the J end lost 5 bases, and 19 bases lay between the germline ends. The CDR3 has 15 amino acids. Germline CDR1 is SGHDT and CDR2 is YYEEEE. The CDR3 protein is CASGMTGRSDQPQHF. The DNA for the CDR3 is TGTGCCAGCGGAATGACAGGTAGGAGCGATCAGCCCCAGCATTTT.

The CDR3 sequence is CASSASRSNQPQHF. In DNA, the CDR3 is TGTGCCAGCTCCGCGAGTCGTAGCAATCAGCCCCAGCATTTT. The V and J genes are TRBV18 and TRBJ1-5; D call uncertain. The CDR3 consists of 14 residues. Trimming pared 6 bases from V and 0 bases from J, leaving 9 bases between. The germline CDR1 and CDR2 sequences are KGHSH and LQKENI.

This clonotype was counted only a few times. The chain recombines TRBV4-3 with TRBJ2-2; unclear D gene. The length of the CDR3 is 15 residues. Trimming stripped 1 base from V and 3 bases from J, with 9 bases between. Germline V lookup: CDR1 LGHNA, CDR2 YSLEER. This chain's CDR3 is CASSQGKGYTGELFF. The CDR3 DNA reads TGCGCCAGCAGCCAAGGAAAGGGTTACACCGGGGAGCTGTTTTTT.

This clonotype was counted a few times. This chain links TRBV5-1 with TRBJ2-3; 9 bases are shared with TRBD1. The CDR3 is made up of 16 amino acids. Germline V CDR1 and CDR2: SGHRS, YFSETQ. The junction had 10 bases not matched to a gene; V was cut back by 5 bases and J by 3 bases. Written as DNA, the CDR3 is TGCGCCAGCAGATCCACAGGGGGCCTCTATACAGATACGCAGTATTTT. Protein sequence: CASRSTGGLYTDTQYF.

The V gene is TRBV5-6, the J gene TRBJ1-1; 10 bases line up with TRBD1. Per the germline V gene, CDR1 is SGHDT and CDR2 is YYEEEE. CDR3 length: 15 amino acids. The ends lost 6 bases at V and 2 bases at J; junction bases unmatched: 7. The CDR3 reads CASNWGTGDNTEAFF. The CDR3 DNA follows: TGTGCCAGCAACTGGGGGACAGGGGACAACACTGAAGCTTTCTTT.

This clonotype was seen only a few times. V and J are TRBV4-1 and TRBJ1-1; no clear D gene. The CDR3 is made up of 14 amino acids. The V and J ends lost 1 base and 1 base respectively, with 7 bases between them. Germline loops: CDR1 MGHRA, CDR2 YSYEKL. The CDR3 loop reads CASSQGRPNTEAFF. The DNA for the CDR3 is TGCGCCAGCAGCCAAGGTCGCCCGAACACTGAAGCTTTCTTT.

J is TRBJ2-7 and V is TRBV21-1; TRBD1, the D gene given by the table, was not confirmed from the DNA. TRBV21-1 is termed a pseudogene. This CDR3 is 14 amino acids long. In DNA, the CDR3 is TGTGCCAGCAGGTGTGGGGCGGAGCCCTACGAGCAGTACTTC. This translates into CASRCGAEPYEQYF.

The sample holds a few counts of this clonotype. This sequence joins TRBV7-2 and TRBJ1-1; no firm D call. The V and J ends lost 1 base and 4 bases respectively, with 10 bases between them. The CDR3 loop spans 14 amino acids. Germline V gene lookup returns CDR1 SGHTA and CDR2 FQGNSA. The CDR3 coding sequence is TGTGCCAGCAGCTTAGATACGGGAGCCACTGAAGCTTTCTTT. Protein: CASSLDTGATEAFF.

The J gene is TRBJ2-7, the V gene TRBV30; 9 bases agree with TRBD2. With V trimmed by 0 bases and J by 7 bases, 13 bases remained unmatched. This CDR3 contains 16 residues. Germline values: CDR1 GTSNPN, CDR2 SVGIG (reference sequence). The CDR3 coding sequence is TGTGCCTGGAGTGTTCTAGCGGGGCCCTCCTACAATGAGCAGTACTTC. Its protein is CAWSVLAGPSYNEQYF. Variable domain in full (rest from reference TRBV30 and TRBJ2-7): SQTIHQWPATLVQPVGSPLSLECTVEGTSNPNLYWYRQAAGRGLQLLFYSVGIGQISSEVPQNLSASRPQDRQFILSSKKLLLSDSGFYLCAWSVLAGPSYNEQYFGPGTRLTVT.

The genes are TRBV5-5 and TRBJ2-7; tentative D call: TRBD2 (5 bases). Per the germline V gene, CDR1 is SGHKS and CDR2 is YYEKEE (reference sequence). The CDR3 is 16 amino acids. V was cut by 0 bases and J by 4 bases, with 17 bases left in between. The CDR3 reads CASSLVEGGVPYEQYF. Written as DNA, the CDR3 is TGTGCCAGCAGCTTGGTCGAGGGCGGCGTCCCATACGAGCAGTACTTC.

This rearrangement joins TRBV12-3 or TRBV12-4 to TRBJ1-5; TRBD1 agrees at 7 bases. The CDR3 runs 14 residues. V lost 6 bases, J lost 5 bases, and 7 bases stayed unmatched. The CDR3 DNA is TGTGCCAGCAGCCCTGACAGGGCGCATCAGCCCCAGCATTTT. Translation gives CASSPDRAHQPQHF.

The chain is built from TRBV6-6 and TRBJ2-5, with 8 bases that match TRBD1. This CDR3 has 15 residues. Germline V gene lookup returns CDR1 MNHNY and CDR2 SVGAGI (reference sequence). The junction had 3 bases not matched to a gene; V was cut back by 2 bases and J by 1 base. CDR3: CASSYTGTGQETQYF. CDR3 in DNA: TGTGCCAGCAGTTACACAGGGACAGGCCAAGAGACCCAGTACTTC.

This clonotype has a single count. The CDR3 sequence is CSASGTREQETQFF. The CDR3 bases are TGCAGTGCTAGTGGGACTAGGGAACAAGAGACCCAGTTCTTC. The rearrangement links TRBV20-1 to TRBJ2-5; 8 bases agree with TRBD2. The J call is in doubt because the DNA end fits TRBJ2-1 better. This CDR3 spans 14 amino acids. CDR1 is DFQATT and CDR2 is SNEGSKA in the germline V gene (reference sequence).

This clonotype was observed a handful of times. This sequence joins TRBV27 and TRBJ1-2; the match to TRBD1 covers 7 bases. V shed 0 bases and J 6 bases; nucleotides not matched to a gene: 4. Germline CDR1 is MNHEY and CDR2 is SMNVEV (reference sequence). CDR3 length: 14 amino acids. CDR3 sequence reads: CASSLSAGGHGYTF. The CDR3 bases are TGTGCCAGCAGTTTATCGGCAGGGGGGCATGGCTACACCTTC.